The 15 T cell receptor beta chains below all came from one sample that was sequenced in a study of T cells expressing NK-cell markers. TCRdb reprocessed the 5' RACE reads and stores each CDR3 protein as one record, lacking DNA. The listing records a few hundred thousand distinct CDR3 sequences. The sequenced sample was blood T cells: a sorted CD56 or NKG2C T cell subset, CD4+ or CD8+ T cells, or bulk PBMC T cells (not recorded which). These receptors were collected from a man aged 18-70 years in good health.

The CDR3 reads CASSYTRTGGWNEQFF. J is TRBJ2-1 and V is TRBV5-5; TCRdb lists TRBD1, though no DNA is available to test this call. This CDR3 has 16 amino acids. Germline CDR1 is SGHKS and CDR2 is YYEKEE (reference sequence). Full variable domain (rest looked up from reference TRBV5-5 and TRBJ2-1): DAGVTQSPTHLIKTRGQQVTLRCSPISGHKSVSWYQQVLGQGPQFIFQYYEKEERGRGNFPDRFSARQFPNYSSELNVNALLLGDSALYLCASSYTRTGGWNEQFFGPGTRLTVL.

The CDR3 loop is CSAIGVQGDQETQYF. V gene TRBV20-1 combines with J gene TRBJ2-5; the TRBD1 assignment by TCRdb is unverifiable without DNA. Germline lookup yields CDR1 DFQATT and CDR2 SNEGSKA (reference sequence). CDR3 size: 15 residues.

This chain joins TRBV5-1 and TRBJ1-1; TCRdb designates TRBD1, a call that cannot be tested without DNA. The germline CDR1 and CDR2 sequences are SGHRS and YFSETQ. CDR3 size: 14 residues. CDR3 amino acids: CASSSGQGATEAFF.

This sequence joins TRBV7-2 and TRBJ2-5; TCRdb lists TRBD1, though no DNA is available to test this call. The CDR3 is 16 amino acids. Germline V gene sequence: CDR1 SGHTA, CDR2 FQGNSA. This chain's CDR3 is CASSWSTGGVWETQYF.

The chain joins TRBV11-1 to TRBJ2-3; TCRdb's D call, TRBD1, is unchecked because there is no DNA. Germline values: CDR1 SGHAT, CDR2 FQDESV (reference sequence). The CDR3 consists of 14 residues. CDR3 protein: CASSLGAGSDTQYF.

The CDR3 sequence is CASSLVFLGSSGANVLTF. The chain is built from TRBV11-2 and TRBJ2-6. Germline CDR1 reads SGHAT; CDR2 reads FQNNGV. This CDR3 region has 18 residues.

The genes are TRBV3-1 and TRBJ1-2. The CDR3 extends over 14 amino acids. Germline V gives CDR1 LGHDT, CDR2 YNNKEL (reference sequence). CDR3 in amino acids: CASSQEQANYGYTF.

This sequence joins TRBV11-2 and TRBJ1-4; with no DNA, the TCRdb D assignment of TRBD1 cannot be verified. The germline V gene has CDR1 SGHAT and CDR2 FQNNGV. The CDR3 loop spans 18 amino acids. CDR3 region: CASSAAGTGVTALEKLFF.

The chain couples TRBV4-2 to TRBJ2-7; TCRdb proposes TRBD2, but this gene call is untestable without DNA. This CDR3 region has 15 residues. Germline V gene data show CDR1 as LGHNA and CDR2 as YNFKEQ. CDR3 amino acids: CASSQGQGPAYEQYF.

The chain carries TRBV5-1 and TRBJ2-1; the TCRdb call, TRBD1, lacks DNA for checking. In germline, CDR1 is SGHRS, CDR2 YFSETQ. This CDR3 comprises 14 residues. The CDR3 region is CASSSGGKGLEQFF.

The genes are TRBV15 and TRBJ1-5; TCRdb reports TRBD1, a call that lacks DNA to check it against. Germline CDR1 and CDR2: LNHNV and YYDKDF (reference sequence). The CDR3 runs 16 residues. CDR3 loop: CATSRDKAQGIQPQHF. Supplemented by reference TRBV15 and TRBJ1-5, the full variable domain reads DAMVIQNPRYQVTQFGKPVTLSCSQTLNHNVMYWYQQKSSQAPKLLFHYYDKDFNNEADTPDNFQSRRPNTSFCFLDIRSPGLGDTAMYLCATSRDKAQGIQPQHFGDGTRLSIL.

The rearrangement joins TRBV20-1 to TRBJ1-2; TCRdb selects TRBD1, and the lack of DNA leaves this call unchecked. The CDR3 spans 14 residues. CDR1 is DFQATT and CDR2 is SNEGSKA in the germline V gene (reference sequence). CDR3 in amino acids: CSARTGVGNYGYTF.

The chain is built from TRBV19 and TRBJ1-5; TCRdb indicates TRBD1, and absent DNA this call remains unverified. This CDR3 comprises 13 residues. Germline V gene sequence: CDR1 LNHDA, CDR2 SQIVND (reference sequence). CDR3 residues: CASSQGTNQPQHF.

The rearrangement uses TRBV7-9 and TRBJ2-7. The germline gives CDR1 SEHNR, CDR2 FQNEAQ (reference sequence). The CDR3 is made up of 15 amino acids. The CDR3 protein is CASSLEGSQSYEQYF.

The chain combines TRBV15 with TRBJ1-6; TCRdb gives TRBD1 as the D gene, but with no DNA this cannot be confirmed. Germline values: CDR1 LNHNV, CDR2 YYDKDF (reference sequence). The CDR3 has 15 amino acids. The CDR3 loop reads CATSRKTGVDSPLHF. Variable domain in full (rest from reference TRBV15 and TRBJ1-6): DAMVIQNPRYQVTQFGKPVTLSCSQTLNHNVMYWYQQKSSQAPKLLFHYYDKDFNNEADTPDNFQSRRPNTSFCFLDIRSPGLGDTAMYLCATSRKTGVDSPLHFGNGTRLTVT.